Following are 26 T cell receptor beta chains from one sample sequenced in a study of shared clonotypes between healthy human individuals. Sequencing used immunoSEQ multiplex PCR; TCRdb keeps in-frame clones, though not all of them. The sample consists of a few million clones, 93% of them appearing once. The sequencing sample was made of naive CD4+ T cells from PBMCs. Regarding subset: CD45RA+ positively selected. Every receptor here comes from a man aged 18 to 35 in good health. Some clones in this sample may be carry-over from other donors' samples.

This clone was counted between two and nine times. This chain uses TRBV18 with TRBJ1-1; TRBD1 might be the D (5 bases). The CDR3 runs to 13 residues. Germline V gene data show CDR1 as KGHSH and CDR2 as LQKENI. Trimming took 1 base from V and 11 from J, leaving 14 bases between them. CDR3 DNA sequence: TGTGCCAGCTCACCACAGACGGCCGGGGCGGCTTTCTTT. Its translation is CASSPQTAGAAFF. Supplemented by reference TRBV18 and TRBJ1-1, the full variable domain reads NAGVMQNPRHLVRRRGQEARLRCSPMKGHSHVYWYRQLPEEGLKFMVYLQKENIIDESGMPKERFSAEFPKEGPSILRIQQVVRGDSAAYFCASSPQTAGAAFFGQGTRLTVV.

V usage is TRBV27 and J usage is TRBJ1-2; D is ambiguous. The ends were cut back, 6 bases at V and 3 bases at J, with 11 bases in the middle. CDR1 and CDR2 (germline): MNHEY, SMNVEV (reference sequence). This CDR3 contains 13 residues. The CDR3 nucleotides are TGTGCCAGCAGGCTTGGGGTTCACTATGGCTACACCTTC. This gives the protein CASRLGVHYGYTF.

CDR3 residues: CAIRARGMNTEAFF. CDR3 bases: TGTGCCATCAGGGCGAGGGGCATGAACACTGAAGCTTTCTTT. The chain links TRBV10-3 to TRBJ1-1, with D possibly TRBD1 on 5 matching bases. Germline CDR1 is ENHRY and CDR2 is SYGVKD. This CDR3 has 14 residues. The V end lost 6 bases, the J end lost 0 bases, and 11 bases lay between the germline ends.

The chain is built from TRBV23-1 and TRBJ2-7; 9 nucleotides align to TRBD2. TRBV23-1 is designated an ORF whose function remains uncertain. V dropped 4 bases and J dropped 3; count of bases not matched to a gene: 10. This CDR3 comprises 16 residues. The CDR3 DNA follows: TGCGCCAGCAGTCCCCCGACTAGCGGAGTACTCTACGAGCAGTACTTC. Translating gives CASSPPTSGVLYEQYF.

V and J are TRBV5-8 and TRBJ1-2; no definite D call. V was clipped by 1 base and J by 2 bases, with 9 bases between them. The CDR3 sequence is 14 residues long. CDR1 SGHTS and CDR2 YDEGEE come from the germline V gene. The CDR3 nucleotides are TGTGCCAGCAGCTTGCGGGCGAACAACTATGGCTACACCTTC. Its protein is CASSLRANNYGYTF. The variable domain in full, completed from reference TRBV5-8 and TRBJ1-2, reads EAGVTQSPTHLIKTRGQQATLRCSPISGHTSVYWYQQALGLGLQFLLWYDEGEERNRGNFPPRFSGRQFPNYSSELNVNALELEDSALYLCASSLRANNYGYTFGSGTRLTVV.

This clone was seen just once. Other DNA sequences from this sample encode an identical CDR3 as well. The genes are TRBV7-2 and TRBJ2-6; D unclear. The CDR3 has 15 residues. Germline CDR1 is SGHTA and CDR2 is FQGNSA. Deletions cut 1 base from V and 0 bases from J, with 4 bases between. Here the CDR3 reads CASSLGPSGANVLTF. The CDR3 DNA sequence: TGTGCCAGCAGCTTAGGCCCCTCTGGGGCCAACGTCCTGACTTTC.

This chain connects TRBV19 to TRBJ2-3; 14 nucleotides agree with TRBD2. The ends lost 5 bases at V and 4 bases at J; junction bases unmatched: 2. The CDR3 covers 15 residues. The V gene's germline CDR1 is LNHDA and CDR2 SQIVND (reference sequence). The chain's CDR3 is CASSRLAGGADTQYF. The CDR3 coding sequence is TGTGCCAGTAGTCGACTAGCGGGAGGGGCAGATACGCAGTATTTT.

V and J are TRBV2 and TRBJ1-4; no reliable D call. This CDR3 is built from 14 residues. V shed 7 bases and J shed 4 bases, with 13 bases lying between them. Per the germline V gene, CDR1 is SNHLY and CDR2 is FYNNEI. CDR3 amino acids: CASTIQDLNEKLFF. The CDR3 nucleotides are TGTGCCAGCACCATACAAGACCTTAATGAAAAACTGTTTTTT.

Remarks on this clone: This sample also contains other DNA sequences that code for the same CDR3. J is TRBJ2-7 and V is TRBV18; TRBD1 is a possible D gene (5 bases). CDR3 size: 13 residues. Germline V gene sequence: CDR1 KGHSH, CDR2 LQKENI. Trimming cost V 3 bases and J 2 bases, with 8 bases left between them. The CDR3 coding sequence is TGTGCCAGCTCACCGGCAGGGACCTACGAGCAGTACTTC. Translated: CASSPAGTYEQYF.

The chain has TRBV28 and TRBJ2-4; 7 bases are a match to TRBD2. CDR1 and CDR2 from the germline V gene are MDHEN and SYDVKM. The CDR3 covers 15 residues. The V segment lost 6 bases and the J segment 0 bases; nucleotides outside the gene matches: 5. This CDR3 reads CASRVGRVAKNIQYF. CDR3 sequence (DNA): TGTGCCAGCAGGGTTGGGAGGGTAGCCAAAAACATTCAGTACTTC.

The CDR3 reads CASSHRPSGSGYNEQFF. The CDR3 region has the DNA TGTGCCAGCAGCCATCGACCTAGCGGGAGTGGGTACAATGAGCAGTTCTTC. The rearrangement joins TRBV7-9 to TRBJ2-1; TRBD2 agrees at 10 bases. The CDR3 loop spans 17 amino acids. V dropped 5 bases and J dropped 4; count of bases not matched to a gene: 11. Germline values: CDR1 SEHNR, CDR2 FQNEAQ (reference sequence). Variable domain in full (rest from reference TRBV7-9 and TRBJ2-1): DTGVSQNPRHKITKRGQNVTFRCDPISEHNRLYWYRQTLGQGPEFLTYFQNEAQLEKSRLLSDRFSAERPKGSFSTLEIQRTEQGDSAMYLCASSHRPSGSGYNEQFFGPGTRLTVL.

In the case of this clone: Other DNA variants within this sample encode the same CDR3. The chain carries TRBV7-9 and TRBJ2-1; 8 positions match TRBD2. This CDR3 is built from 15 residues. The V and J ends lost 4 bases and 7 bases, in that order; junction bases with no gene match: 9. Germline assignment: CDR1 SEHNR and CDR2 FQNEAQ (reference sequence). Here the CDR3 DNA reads TGTGCCAGCAGCTCAGGATTAGCGGGATTGAATGAGCAGTTCTTC. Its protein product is CASSSGLAGLNEQFF.

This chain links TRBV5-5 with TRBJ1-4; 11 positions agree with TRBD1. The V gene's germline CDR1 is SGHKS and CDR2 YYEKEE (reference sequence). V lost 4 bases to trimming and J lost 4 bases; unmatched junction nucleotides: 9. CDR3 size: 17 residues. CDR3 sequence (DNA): TGTGCCAGCAGCACCTGGGGACAGGGGGTAGTTAATGAAAAACTGTTTTTT. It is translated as CASSTWGQGVVNEKLFF.

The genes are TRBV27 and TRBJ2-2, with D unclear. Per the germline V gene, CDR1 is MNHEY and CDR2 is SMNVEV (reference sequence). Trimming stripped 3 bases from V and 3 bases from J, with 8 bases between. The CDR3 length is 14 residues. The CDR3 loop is CASSLKGDTGELFF. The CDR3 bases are TGTGCCAGCAGTTTGAAGGGTGACACCGGGGAGCTGTTTTTT.

CDR3 coding DNA: TGTGCCAGCAGTTACTCGCAGGGCCGCAACTACGAGCAGTACTTC. Translating gives CASSYSQGRNYEQYF. The chain couples TRBV6-6 to TRBJ2-7; D perhaps matches TRBD1 (5 bases). The germline V and J ends were trimmed by 0 bases and 3 bases, with 12 bases remaining between them. Germline V gene data show CDR1 as MNHNY and CDR2 as SVGAGI (reference sequence). The CDR3 has 15 amino acids.

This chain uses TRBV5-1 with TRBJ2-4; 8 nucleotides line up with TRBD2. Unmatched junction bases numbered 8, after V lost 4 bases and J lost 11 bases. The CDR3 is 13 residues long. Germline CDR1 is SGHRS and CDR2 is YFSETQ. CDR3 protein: CASSAPGLGVQYF. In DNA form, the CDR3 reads TGCGCCAGCAGCGCCCCGGGACTAGGGGTTCAGTACTTC. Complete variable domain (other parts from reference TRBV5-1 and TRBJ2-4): KAGVTQTPRYLIKTRGQQVTLSCSPISGHRSVSWYQQTPGQGLQFLFEYFSETQRNKGNFPGRFSGRQFSNSRSEMNVSTLELGDSALYLCASSAPGLGVQYFGAGTRLSVL.

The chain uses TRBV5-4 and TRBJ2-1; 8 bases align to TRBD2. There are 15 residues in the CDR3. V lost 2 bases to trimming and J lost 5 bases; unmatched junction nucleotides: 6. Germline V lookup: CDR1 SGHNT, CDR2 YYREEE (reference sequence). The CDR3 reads CASSLTLAGHNEQFF. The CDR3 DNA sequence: TGTGCCAGCAGCTTAACCCTAGCGGGCCACAATGAGCAGTTCTTC.

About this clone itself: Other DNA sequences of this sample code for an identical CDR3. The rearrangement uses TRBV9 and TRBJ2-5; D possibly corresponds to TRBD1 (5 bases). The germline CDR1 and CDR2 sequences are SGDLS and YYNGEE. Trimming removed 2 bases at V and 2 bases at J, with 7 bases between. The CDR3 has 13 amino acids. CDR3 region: CASSVDSQETQYF. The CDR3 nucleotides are TGTGCCAGCAGCGTCGACAGTCAAGAGACCCAGTACTTC.

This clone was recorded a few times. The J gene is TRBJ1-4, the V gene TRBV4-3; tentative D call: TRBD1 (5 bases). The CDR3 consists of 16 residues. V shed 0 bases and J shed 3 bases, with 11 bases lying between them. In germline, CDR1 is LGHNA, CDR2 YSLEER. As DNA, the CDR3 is TGCGCCAGCAGCCAAGATTGGGGGTTTGCTAATGAAAAACTGTTTTTT. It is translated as CASSQDWGFANEKLFF.

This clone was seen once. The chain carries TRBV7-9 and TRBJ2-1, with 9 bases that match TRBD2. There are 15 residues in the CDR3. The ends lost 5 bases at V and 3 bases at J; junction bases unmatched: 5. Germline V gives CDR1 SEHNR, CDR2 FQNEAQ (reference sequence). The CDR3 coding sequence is TGTGCCAGCAGCCGACTAGCGGATTACTACAATGAGCAGTTCTTC. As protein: CASSRLADYYNEQFF.

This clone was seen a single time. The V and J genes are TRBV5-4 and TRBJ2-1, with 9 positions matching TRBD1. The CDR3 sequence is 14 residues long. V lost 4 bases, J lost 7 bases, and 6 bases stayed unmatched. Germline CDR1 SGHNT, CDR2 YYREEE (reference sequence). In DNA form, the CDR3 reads TGTGCCAGCAGCGCGCGACAGGGGGTAAATGAGCAGTTCTTC. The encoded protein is CASSARQGVNEQFF.

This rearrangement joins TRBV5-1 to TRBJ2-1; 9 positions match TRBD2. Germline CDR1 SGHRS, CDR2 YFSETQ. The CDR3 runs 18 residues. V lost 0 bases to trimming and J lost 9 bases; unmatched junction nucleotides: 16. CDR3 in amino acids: CASSLAPSGGRAGSEQFF. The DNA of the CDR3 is TGCGCCAGCAGCTTGGCGCCTAGTGGCGGGAGGGCCGGAAGTGAGCAGTTCTTC.

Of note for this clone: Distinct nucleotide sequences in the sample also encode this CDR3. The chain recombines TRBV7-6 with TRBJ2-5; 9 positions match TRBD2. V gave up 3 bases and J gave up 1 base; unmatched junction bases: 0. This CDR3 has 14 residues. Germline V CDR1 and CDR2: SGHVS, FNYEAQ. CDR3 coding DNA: TGTGCCAGCAGCTTGACTAGCGGCCAAGAGACCCAGTACTTC. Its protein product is CASSLTSGQETQYF.

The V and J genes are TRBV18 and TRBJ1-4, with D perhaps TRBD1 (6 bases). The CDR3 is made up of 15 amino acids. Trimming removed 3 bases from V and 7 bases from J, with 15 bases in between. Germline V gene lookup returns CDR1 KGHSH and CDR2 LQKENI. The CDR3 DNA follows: TGTGCCAGCTCACCCGGACAGTCATTTACTGAAAAACTGTTTTTT. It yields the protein CASSPGQSFTEKLFF. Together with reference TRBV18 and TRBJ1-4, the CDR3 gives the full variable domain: NAGVMQNPRHLVRRRGQEARLRCSPMKGHSHVYWYRQLPEEGLKFMVYLQKENIIDESGMPKERFSAEFPKEGPSILRIQQVVRGDSAAYFCASSPGQSFTEKLFFGSGTQLSVL.

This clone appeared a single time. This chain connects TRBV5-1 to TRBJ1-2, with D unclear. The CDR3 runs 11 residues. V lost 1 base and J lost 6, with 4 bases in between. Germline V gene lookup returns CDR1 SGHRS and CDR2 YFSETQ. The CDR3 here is CASSLSNGYTF. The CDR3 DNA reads TGCGCCAGCAGCTTGAGCAATGGCTACACCTTC.

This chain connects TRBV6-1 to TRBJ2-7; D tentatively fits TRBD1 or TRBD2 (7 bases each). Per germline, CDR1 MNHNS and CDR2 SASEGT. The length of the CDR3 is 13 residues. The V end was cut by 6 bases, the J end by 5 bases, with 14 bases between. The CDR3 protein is CASSLQGRDEQYF. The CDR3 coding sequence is TGTGCCAGCAGCCTACAGGGGAGGGACGAGCAGTACTTC.